Below are 21 T cell receptor beta chains sequenced from a single sample in a study of T cells in Graves' hyperthyroidism and ophthalmopathy. Regions amplified from RNA transcripts were the TCR beta CDR3 regions. HTBI primers were the set used in a first-round RT-PCR of the TCR CDR3. Each CDR3 protein gets one entry after TCRdb re-called the multiplex PCR reads with MiXCR. The sample consists of over 350,000 distinct CDR3 sequences, about 14% of them appearing once. The sample comprised blood. The source is a man aged 45-65 years with Graves' ophthalmopathy.

The rearrangement uses TRBV19 and TRBJ2-1; 11 bases agree with TRBD2. The CDR3 extends over 14 amino acids. The V gene end was trimmed by 7 bases and the J gene end by 5 bases; junction bases not matched to a gene: 4. Germline V lookup: CDR1 LNHDA, CDR2 SQIVND (reference sequence). CDR3 in DNA: TGTGCCAGTAAGGGGACTAGCGGCCACAATGAGCAGTTCTTC. Translation gives CASKGTSGHNEQFF.

This clonotype was observed at least ten times. The chain has TRBV3-1 and TRBJ2-2; the D gene is possibly TRBD2 (6 bases). The CDR3 consists of 17 residues. The germline CDR1 and CDR2 sequences are LGHDT and YNNKEL (reference sequence). Trimming pared 4 bases from V and 6 bases from J, leaving 21 bases between. The CDR3 nucleotides are TGTGCCAGCAGCCGGCCGGCGGGACCCACAGCTGCCGGGGAGCTGTTTTTT. Translating gives CASSRPAGPTAAGELFF.

This clonotype has more than one count but fewer than ten. The chain employs TRBV24-1 and TRBJ1-5; 7 bases align to TRBD1. The CDR3 runs 13 residues. Germline trimming cut 7 bases from V and 1 base from J; bases unmatched to any gene: 0. Germline values: CDR1 KGHDR, CDR2 SFDVKD. The CDR3 nucleotides are TGTGCCACCAGGGGACAGAGCAATCAGCCCCAGCATTTT. It encodes CATRGQSNQPQHF.

This clonotype was seen repeatedly, ten times or more. V is TRBV27 and J is TRBJ1-2, with D tentatively TRBD1 (6 bases). Between the trimmed V and J ends, which lost 6 bases and 4 bases, there was a span of 18 bases. There are 15 residues in the CDR3. The germline CDR1 and CDR2 sequences are MNHEY and SMNVEV (reference sequence). DNA for the CDR3: TGTGCCAGCAGCTCACCAGTACAGGGCGGCTATGGCTACACCTTC. Amino acids: CASSSPVQGGYGYTF.

This clonotype turned up a few times. V and J are TRBV6-1 and TRBJ1-4; D unclear. V lost 2 bases, J lost 6 bases, and 4 bases lay in between. The CDR3 has 12 amino acids. The V gene's germline CDR1 is MNHNS and CDR2 SASEGT. Here the CDR3 reads CASSEWDEKLFF. CDR3 coding DNA: TGTGCCAGCAGTGAATGGGATGAAAAACTGTTTTTT.

There are a few counts of this clonotype. The chain has TRBV19 and TRBJ1-3; maybe TRBD1 (5 bases). The CDR3 is made up of 15 amino acids. Germline assignment: CDR1 LNHDA and CDR2 SQIVND (reference sequence). Trimming took off 7 bases at V and 0 bases at J, with 13 bases between the two ends. CDR3 protein: CASTWTSLSGNTIYF. The CDR3 region has the DNA TGTGCCAGTACCTGGACAAGCCTCTCTGGAAACACCATATATTTT.

This clonotype has a count of ten or more. The CDR3 bases are TGTGCCAGCAGCTCCACGGGATCCGGCACCGGGGAGCTGTTTTTT. Translation gives CASSSTGSGTGELFF. This rearrangement joins TRBV13 to TRBJ2-2; D is possibly TRBD2 (5 bases). Trimming shortened V by 4 bases and J by 4 bases, and 13 bases separated the two germline ends. The length of the CDR3 is 15 residues. Germline-derived CDR1 and CDR2 are PRHDT and FYEKMQ (reference sequence). Full variable domain (missing parts from reference TRBV13 and TRBJ2-2): AAGVIQSPRHLIKEKRETATLKCYPIPRHDTVYWYQQGPGQDPQFLISFYEKMQSDKGSIPDRFSAQQFSDYHSELNMSSLELGDSALYFCASSSTGSGTGELFFGEGSRLTVL.

This clonotype has at least ten counts. This chain connects TRBV20-1 to TRBJ2-1; the D is unclear. V was cut by 7 bases and J by 7 bases, with 14 bases left in between. CDR1 DFQATT and CDR2 SNEGSKA come from the germline V gene (reference sequence). The CDR3 sequence is 12 residues long. CDR3 loop: CSGEVGWNEQFF. DNA of the CDR3: TGCAGTGGAGAGGTTGGTTGGAATGAGCAGTTCTTC.

At least ten counts were recorded for this clonotype. The chain has TRBV12-3 or TRBV12-4 and TRBJ2-1; tentatively, D is TRBD1 or TRBD2 (5 bases each). Trimming took 6 bases from V and 0 from J, leaving 15 bases between them. This CDR3 is built from 16 residues. The CDR3 loop reads CASSRTGASSYNEQFF. The CDR3 DNA sequence: TGTGCCAGCAGCCGCACCGGGGCTAGCTCCTACAATGAGCAGTTCTTC.

This clonotype was seen many times. The gene calls are TRBV6-6 and TRBJ2-5; D is perhaps TRBD2 (5 bases). Germline assignment: CDR1 MNHNY and CDR2 SVGAGI (reference sequence). The CDR3 has 14 residues. V lost 0 bases and J lost 4, with 9 bases in between. The CDR3 reads CASSYSVGAETQYF. The DNA for the CDR3 is TGTGCCAGCAGTTACTCTGTGGGAGCAGAGACCCAGTACTTC.

Many counts were recorded for this clonotype. This sequence joins TRBV2 and TRBJ1-6, with 9 bases aligning to TRBD1. This CDR3 comprises 14 residues. V trimming: 11 bases; J trimming: 10 bases; junction bases outside the gene matches: 12. Germline loops: CDR1 SNHLY, CDR2 FYNNEI. The DNA of the CDR3 is TGTGCCGTTCTTCGGGACAGGGTTGGGTCACCCCTCCACTTT. This sequence encodes CAVLRDRVGSPLHF.

The sample holds many counts of this clonotype. The chain couples TRBV20-1 to TRBJ1-1, with a weak D call TRBD1 (5 bases). The CDR3 totals 14 residues. In germline, CDR1 is DFQATT, CDR2 SNEGSKA (reference sequence). Deletions cut 3 bases from V and 1 base from J, with 12 bases between. The CDR3 reads CSASTRVGNTEAFF. The CDR3 bases are TGCAGTGCTAGCACCAGGGTCGGGAACACTGAAGCTTTCTTT.

This clonotype was found many times. The CDR3 here is CASSQLPGRGSTGELFF. Here the CDR3 DNA reads TGTGCCAGCAGCCAATTGCCCGGGAGGGGGAGCACCGGGGAGCTGTTTTTT. The chain combines TRBV3-1 with TRBJ2-2; 8 bases line up with TRBD2. V was clipped by 2 bases and J by 4 bases; unmatched bases: 9. The CDR3 is 17 amino acids. Germline loops: CDR1 LGHDT, CDR2 YNNKEL (reference sequence).

This clonotype has a count of ten or more. The rearrangement uses TRBV11-2 and TRBJ2-7; D remains ambiguous. The CDR3 covers 13 residues. Germline V gives CDR1 SGHAT, CDR2 FQNNGV. Trimming took 5 bases from V and 2 from J, leaving 10 bases between them. As DNA, the CDR3 is TGTGCCAGCAGCCCGTTGGACGCCTACGAGCAGTACTTC. Amino acid sequence: CASSPLDAYEQYF.

This clonotype was counted a single time. This could be a read error, since a much larger clone is one nucleotide away. The chain links TRBV12-3 or TRBV12-4 to TRBJ1-1, with D tentatively TRBD1 (6 bases). The CDR3 consists of 14 residues. V lost 6 bases to trimming and J lost 4 bases, with 15 bases between them. The CDR3 loop reads CASRIDGQSTEAFF. The CDR3 nucleotides are TGTGCCAGCAGAATCGACGGACAGAGCACTGAAGCTTTCTTT.

In its sample, this clonotype was seen a few times. The chain joins TRBV15 to TRBJ1-1; maybe TRBD1 (6 bases). This CDR3 spans 15 amino acids. The germline V and J ends were trimmed by 0 bases and 5 bases, with 13 bases remaining between them. Per the germline V gene, CDR1 is LNHNV and CDR2 is YYDKDF (reference sequence). This CDR3 reads CATSRERLGGTEAFF. DNA of the CDR3: TGTGCCACCAGCAGAGAGAGGTTAGGGGGTACTGAAGCTTTCTTT.

This sequence joins TRBV5-6 and TRBJ2-1; 10 bases agree with TRBD1. V gave up 4 bases and J gave up 2 bases; unmatched junction bases: 9. Germline loops: CDR1 SGHDT, CDR2 YYEEEE. This CDR3 contains 17 residues. The CDR3 region is CASSAEEDRGTYNEQFF. CDR3 in DNA: TGTGCCAGCAGCGCAGAAGAGGACAGGGGGACCTACAATGAGCAGTTCTTC.

Only one count was recorded for this clonotype. The V gene is TRBV10-3, the J gene TRBJ2-3; 12 nucleotides line up with TRBD2. Germline assignment: CDR1 ENHRY and CDR2 SYGVKD. V was pared by 11 bases and J by 14 bases, with 14 bases of the junction left unmatched. This CDR3 region has 13 residues. CDR3 nucleotides: TGTGCCGCCAGCCTAGCGGGAGGGCCGTTGGCGTATTTT. Its protein is CAASLAGGPLAYF.

There are many counts of this clonotype. The chain combines TRBV29-1 with TRBJ1-4; the match to TRBD1 covers 8 bases. Trimming removed 6 bases from V and 7 bases from J; junction bases left unmatched: 10. The CDR3 runs to 14 residues. Germline CDR1 is SQVTM and CDR2 is ANQGSEA. In DNA form, the CDR3 reads TGCAGCGTAAGCTCAGGGGGCGCAGGTGAAAAACTGTTTTTT. Translation: CSVSSGGAGEKLFF.

This clonotype was counted at least ten times. The genes are TRBV7-6 and TRBJ1-1; unclear D gene. V was cut by 1 base and J by 5 bases, with 17 bases left in between. Germline CDR1 and CDR2: SGHVS and FNYEAQ. The CDR3 runs 16 residues. The CDR3 protein is CASSLERRQPLTEAFF. The CDR3 DNA reads TGTGCCAGCAGCTTAGAACGACGCCAGCCTCTGACTGAAGCTTTCTTT.

This clonotype was counted only a few times. V gene TRBV29-1 combines with J gene TRBJ2-3; D gene uncertain. CDR3 length: 13 amino acids. Germline V gene sequence: CDR1 SQVTM, CDR2 ANQGSEA. V lost 2 bases, J lost 3 bases, and 9 bases lay in between. CDR3 amino acids: CSVESRRTDTQYF. CDR3 nucleotides: TGCAGCGTTGAATCGCGGAGAACAGATACGCAGTATTTT.